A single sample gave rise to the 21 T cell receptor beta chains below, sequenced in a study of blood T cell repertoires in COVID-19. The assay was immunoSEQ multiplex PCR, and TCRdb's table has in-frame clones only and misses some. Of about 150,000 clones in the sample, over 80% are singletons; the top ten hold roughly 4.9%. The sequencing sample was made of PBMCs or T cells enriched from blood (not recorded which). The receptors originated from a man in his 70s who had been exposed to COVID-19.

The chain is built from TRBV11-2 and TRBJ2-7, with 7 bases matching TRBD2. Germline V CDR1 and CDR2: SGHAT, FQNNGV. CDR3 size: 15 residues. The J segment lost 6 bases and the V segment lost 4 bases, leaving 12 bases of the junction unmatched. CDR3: CASSSLAARGLEQYF. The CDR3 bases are TGTGCCAGCAGCTCTCTAGCGGCCCGGGGTCTCGAGCAGTACTTC.

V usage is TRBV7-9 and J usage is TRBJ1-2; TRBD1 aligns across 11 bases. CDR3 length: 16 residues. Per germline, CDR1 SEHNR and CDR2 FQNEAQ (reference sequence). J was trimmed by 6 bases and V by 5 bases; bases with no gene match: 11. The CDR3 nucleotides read TGTGCCAGCAGCGTGGACAGGGGGCGGGGATATCATGGCTACACCTTC. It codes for CASSVDRGRGYHGYTF.

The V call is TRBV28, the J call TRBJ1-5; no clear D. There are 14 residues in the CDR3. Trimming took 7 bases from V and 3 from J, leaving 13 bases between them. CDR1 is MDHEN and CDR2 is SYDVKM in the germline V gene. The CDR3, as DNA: TGTGCCAGCACCCCGGGGAAGCCCAATCAGCCCCAGCATTTT. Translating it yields CASTPGKPNQPQHF.

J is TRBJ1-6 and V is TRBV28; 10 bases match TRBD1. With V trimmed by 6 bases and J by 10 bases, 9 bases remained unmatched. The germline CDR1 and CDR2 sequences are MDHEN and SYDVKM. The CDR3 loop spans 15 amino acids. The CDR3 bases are TGTGCCAGCAGAGGGACAGGGGTACGAGGGTCACCCCTCCACTTT. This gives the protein CASRGTGVRGSPLHF.

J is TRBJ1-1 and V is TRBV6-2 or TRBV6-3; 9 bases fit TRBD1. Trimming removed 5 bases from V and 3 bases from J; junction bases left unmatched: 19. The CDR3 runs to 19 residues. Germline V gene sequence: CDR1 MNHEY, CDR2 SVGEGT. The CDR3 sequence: CASSRGGWTGDFIDTEAFF. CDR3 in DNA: TGTGCCAGCAGTCGCGGGGGCTGGACAGGGGATTTCATAGACACTGAAGCTTTCTTT.

CDR3 sequence: CASSLGQRGNTIYF. CDR3 coding DNA: TGTGCCAGCAGCTTGGGACAGAGAGGAAACACCATATATTTT. The chain uses TRBV5-8 and TRBJ1-3, with a weak D call TRBD1 (5 bases). The V end was cut by 0 bases, the J end by 4 bases, with 8 bases between. The CDR3 runs to 14 residues. The germline V gene encodes CDR1 SGHTS and CDR2 YDEGEE.

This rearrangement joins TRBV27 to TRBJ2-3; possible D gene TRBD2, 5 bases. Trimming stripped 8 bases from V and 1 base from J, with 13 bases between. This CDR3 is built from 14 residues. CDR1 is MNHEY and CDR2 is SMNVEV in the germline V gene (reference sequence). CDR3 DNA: TGTGCCAGCGGCTTTCTAGCTGGCACAGATACGCAGTATTTT. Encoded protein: CASGFLAGTDTQYF.

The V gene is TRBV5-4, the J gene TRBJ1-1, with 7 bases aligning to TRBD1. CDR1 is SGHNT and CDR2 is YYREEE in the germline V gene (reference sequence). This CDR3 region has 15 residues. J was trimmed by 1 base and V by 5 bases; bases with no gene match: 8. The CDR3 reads CASRFDRAANTEAFF. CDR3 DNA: TGTGCCAGCAGGTTCGACAGGGCGGCGAACACTGAAGCTTTCTTT. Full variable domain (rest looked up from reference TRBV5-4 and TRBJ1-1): ETGVTQSPTHLIKTRGQQVTLRCSSQSGHNTVSWYQQALGQGPQFIFQYYREEENGRGNFPPRFSGLQFPNYSSELNVNALELDDSALYLCASRFDRAANTEAFFGQGTRLTVV.

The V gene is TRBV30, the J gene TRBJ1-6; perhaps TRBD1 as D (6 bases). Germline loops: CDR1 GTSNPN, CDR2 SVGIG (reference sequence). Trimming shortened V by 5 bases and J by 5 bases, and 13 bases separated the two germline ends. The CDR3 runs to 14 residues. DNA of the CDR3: TGTGCCTGGCGGGGGGGCGCCGATAATTCACCCCTCCACTTT. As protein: CAWRGGADNSPLHF.

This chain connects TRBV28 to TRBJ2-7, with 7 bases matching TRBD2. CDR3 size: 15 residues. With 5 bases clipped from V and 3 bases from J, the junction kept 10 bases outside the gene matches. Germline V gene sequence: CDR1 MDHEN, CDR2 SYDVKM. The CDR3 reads CASSTPSAGDYEQYF. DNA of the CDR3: TGTGCCAGCAGTACGCCGTCGGCGGGGGACTACGAGCAGTACTTC.

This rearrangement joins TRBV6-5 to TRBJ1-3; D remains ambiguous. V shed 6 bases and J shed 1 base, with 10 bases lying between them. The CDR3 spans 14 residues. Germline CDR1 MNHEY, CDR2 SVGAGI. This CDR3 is CASSYQVSGNTIYF. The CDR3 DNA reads TGTGCCAGCAGCTATCAGGTTTCTGGAAACACCATATATTTT.

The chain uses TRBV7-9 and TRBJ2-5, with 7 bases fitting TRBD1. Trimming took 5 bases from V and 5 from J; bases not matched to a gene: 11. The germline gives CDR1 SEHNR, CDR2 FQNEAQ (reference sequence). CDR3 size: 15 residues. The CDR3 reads CASSGDRFTRETQYF. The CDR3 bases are TGTGCCAGCAGCGGGGACAGATTCACCAGGGAGACCCAGTACTTC.

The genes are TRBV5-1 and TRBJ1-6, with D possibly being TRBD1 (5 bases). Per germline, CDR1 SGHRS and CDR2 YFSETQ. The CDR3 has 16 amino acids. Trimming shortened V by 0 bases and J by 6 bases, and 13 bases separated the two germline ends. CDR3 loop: CASSLEGTGLNSPLHF. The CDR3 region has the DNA TGCGCCAGCAGCTTGGAGGGGACTGGCCTTAATTCACCCCTCCACTTT.

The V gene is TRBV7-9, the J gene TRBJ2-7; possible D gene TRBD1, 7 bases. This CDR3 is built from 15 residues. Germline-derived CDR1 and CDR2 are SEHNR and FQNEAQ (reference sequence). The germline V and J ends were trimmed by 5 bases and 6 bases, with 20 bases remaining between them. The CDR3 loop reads CASSPGQPSSAEQYF. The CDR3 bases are TGTGCCAGCAGCCCGGGACAGCCGTCTAGCGCCGAGCAGTACTTC.

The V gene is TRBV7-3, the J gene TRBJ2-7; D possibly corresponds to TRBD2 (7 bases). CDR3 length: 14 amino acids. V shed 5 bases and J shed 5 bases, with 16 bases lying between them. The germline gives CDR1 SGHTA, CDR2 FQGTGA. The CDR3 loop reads CASSPRRGGDEQYF. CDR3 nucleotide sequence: TGTGCCAGCAGCCCACGGCGCGGGGGCGACGAGCAGTACTTC. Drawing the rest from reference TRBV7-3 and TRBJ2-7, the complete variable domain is GAGVSQTPSNKVTEKGKYVELRCDPISGHTALYWYRQSLGQGPEFLIYFQGTGAADDSGLPNDRFFAVRPEGSVSTLKIQRTERGDSAVYLCASSPRRGGDEQYFGPGTRLTVT.

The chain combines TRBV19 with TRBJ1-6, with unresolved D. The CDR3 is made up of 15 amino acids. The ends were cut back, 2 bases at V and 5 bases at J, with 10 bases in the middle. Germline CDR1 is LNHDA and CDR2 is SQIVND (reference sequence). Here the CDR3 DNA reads TGTGCCAGTAGTATAACTTACGGGAATAATTCACCCCTCCACTTT. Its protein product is CASSITYGNNSPLHF.

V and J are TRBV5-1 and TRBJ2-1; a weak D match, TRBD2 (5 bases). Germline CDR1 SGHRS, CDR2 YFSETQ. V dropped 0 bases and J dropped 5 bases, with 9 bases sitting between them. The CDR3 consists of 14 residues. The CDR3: CASSLAGIDNEQFF. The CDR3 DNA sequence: TGCGCCAGCAGCTTGGCGGGAATTGACAATGAGCAGTTCTTC.

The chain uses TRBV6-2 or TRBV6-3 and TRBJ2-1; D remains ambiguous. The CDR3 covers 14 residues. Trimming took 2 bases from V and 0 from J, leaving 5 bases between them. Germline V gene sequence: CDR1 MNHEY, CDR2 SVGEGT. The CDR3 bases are TGTGCCAGCAGTTACACGGTCTCCTACAATGAGCAGTTCTTC. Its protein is CASSYTVSYNEQFF.

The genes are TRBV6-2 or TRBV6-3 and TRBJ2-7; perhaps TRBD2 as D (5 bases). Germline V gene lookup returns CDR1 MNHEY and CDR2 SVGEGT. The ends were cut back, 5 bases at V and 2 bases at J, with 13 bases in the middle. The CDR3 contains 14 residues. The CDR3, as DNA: TGTGCCAGCAGTCAGAGCGGTACTACCTACGAGCAGTACTTC. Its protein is CASSQSGTTYEQYF.

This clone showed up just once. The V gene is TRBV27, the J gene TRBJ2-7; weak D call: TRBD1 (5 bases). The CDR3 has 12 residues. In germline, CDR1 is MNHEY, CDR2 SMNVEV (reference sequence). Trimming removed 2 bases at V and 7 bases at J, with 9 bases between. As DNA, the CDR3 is TGTGCCAGCAGTTTAGGGGCCGCGGAGCAGTACTTC. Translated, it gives CASSLGAAEQYF.

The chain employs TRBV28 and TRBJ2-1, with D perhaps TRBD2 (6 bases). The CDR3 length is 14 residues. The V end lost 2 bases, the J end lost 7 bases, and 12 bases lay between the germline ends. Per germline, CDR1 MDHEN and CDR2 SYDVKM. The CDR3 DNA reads TGTGCCAGCAGTTTAGCGGGGTATCTAAATGAGCAGTTCTTC. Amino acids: CASSLAGYLNEQFF.